The 27 T cell receptor beta chains given below trace back to one sample, sequenced in a study of shared T cell receptors in the human thymus. The repertoire was sequenced with immunoSEQ multiplex PCR; TCRdb's copy has only in-frame clones and lacks some. The sample contains 650,000 to 950,000 clones, 75% to 90% of which appear only once. These same records also appear under a second study, on human thymus T cells.

Source material: thymocytes. The receptors derive from a girl less than two years old with a congenital heart defect.

This clone was detected a few times. The chain carries TRBV28 and TRBJ1-1; D uncertain. This CDR3 spans 12 amino acids. The ends were cut back, 6 bases at V and 6 bases at J, with 11 bases in the middle. Germline values: CDR1 MDHEN, CDR2 SYDVKM. CDR3 sequence (DNA): TGTGCCAGCAGCCCTCCAGAACCTGAAGCTTTCTTT. It encodes CASSPPEPEAFF.

The rearrangement uses TRBV6-5 and TRBJ1-1; 9 positions agree with TRBD1. The CDR3 has 14 amino acids. With 5 bases clipped from V and 2 bases from J, the junction kept 3 bases outside the gene matches. The germline gives CDR1 MNHEY, CDR2 SVGAGI. CDR3 sequence (DNA): TGTGCCAGCAGTATGGGACAGGGAAACACTGAAGCTTTCTTT. This sequence encodes CASSMGQGNTEAFF.

The gene calls are TRBV27 and TRBJ2-7; 8 positions match TRBD1. Germline-derived CDR1 and CDR2 are MNHEY and SMNVEV (reference sequence). The CDR3 is 14 amino acids. With 5 bases clipped from V and 3 bases from J, the junction kept 6 bases outside the gene matches. DNA for the CDR3: TGTGCCAGCAGTGTCCGGGACAGGTGCTACGAGCAGTACTTC. It translates to CASSVRDRCYEQYF.

This sequence joins TRBV7-6 and TRBJ2-5; TRBD2 agrees at 10 bases. V gave up 2 bases and J gave up 3 bases; unmatched junction bases: 9. Germline V gives CDR1 SGHVS, CDR2 FNYEAQ. This CDR3 comprises 17 residues. DNA of the CDR3: TGTGCCAGCAGCTTACGCCAGGAGCGGGGGGGAAAAGAGACCCAGTACTTC. Encoded protein: CASSLRQERGGKETQYF.

J is TRBJ1-2 and V is TRBV10-3, with TRBD1 matching 9 bases. Trimming took 4 bases from V and 4 from J; bases not matched to a gene: 10. Germline V gives CDR1 ENHRY, CDR2 SYGVKD. The CDR3 has 16 amino acids. The CDR3 spells CAISVIEQGAFYGYTF. The CDR3 bases are TGTGCCATCAGTGTGATAGAACAGGGGGCTTTCTATGGCTACACCTTC.

V usage is TRBV9 and J usage is TRBJ1-2; 7 bases agree with TRBD1. V was clipped by 8 bases and J by 10 bases; unmatched bases: 11. Germline V gene data show CDR1 as SGDLS and CDR2 as YYNGEE. CDR3 length equals 12 residues. The CDR3 spells CASRQGLSPYTF. The CDR3 DNA is TGTGCCAGTAGACAGGGCCTTTCCCCCTACACCTTC.

This chain uses TRBV5-1 with TRBJ2-5; a possible D gene is TRBD1 (5 bases). CDR1 and CDR2 from the germline V gene are SGHRS and YFSETQ. Trimming took 0 bases from V and 3 from J, leaving 24 bases between them. The CDR3 runs to 19 residues. CDR3 region: CASSLEGRNRSQAKETQYF. CDR3 bases: TGCGCCAGCAGCTTGGAGGGGCGGAACCGCTCTCAAGCAAAAGAGACCCAGTACTTC.

This clone was detected only once. The chain links TRBV6-1 to TRBJ1-2; no clear D gene. The CDR3 contains 13 residues. CDR1 is MNHNS and CDR2 is SASEGT in the germline V gene. V was cut by 1 base and J by 14 bases, with 17 bases left in between. CDR3 loop: CASSEGIGVRGTF. The CDR3 region has the DNA TGTGCCAGCAGTGAAGGAATTGGCGTGCGAGGGACCTTC.

This chain joins TRBV4-2 and TRBJ1-1, with D possibly being TRBD1 (5 bases). V lost 0 bases and J lost 0, with 26 bases in between. This CDR3 is built from 21 residues. The V gene's germline CDR1 is LGHNA and CDR2 YNFKEQ. CDR3 DNA: TGTGCCAGCAGCCAAGATCGAAGTCAGCGACAGCAACACTTCTTGAACACTGAAGCTTTCTTT. Encoded protein: CASSQDRSQRQQHFLNTEAFF.

V usage is TRBV28 and J usage is TRBJ1-5; 7 positions match TRBD1. The CDR3 is made up of 15 amino acids. Germline trimming cut 7 bases from V and 6 bases from J; bases unmatched to any gene: 12. Germline lookup yields CDR1 MDHEN and CDR2 SYDVKM. The CDR3 region has the DNA TGTGCCAGCATCCCAGACAGGGTGGTTGGTCAGCCCCAGCATTTT. Translating it yields CASIPDRVVGQPQHF.

The V and J genes are TRBV27 and TRBJ2-7; 9 positions match TRBD1. With V trimmed by 6 bases and J by 1 base, 10 bases remained unmatched. This CDR3 spans 16 amino acids. From germline, CDR1 is MNHEY and CDR2 SMNVEV (reference sequence). The CDR3: CASSPSPGTGSYEQYF. In DNA, the CDR3 is TGTGCCAGCAGCCCCTCCCCCGGGACAGGGTCCTACGAGCAGTACTTC.

The V gene is TRBV7-6, the J gene TRBJ1-3, with no clear D. The germline CDR1 and CDR2 sequences are SGHVS and FNYEAQ. V was shortened by 5 bases and J by 2 bases, with 13 bases between the two germline ends. CDR3 length equals 15 residues. The CDR3 bases are TGTGCCAGCAGCAGCGGTTGGGCTGCTGGAAACACCATATATTTT. Translated, it gives CASSSGWAAGNTIYF.

This chain joins TRBV28 and TRBJ1-5, with D possibly TRBD1 on 6 matching bases. The CDR3 extends over 15 amino acids. Trimming pared 3 bases from V and 2 bases from J, leaving 11 bases between. CDR1 MDHEN and CDR2 SYDVKM come from the germline V gene. CDR3 nucleotides: TGTGCCAGCAGTTTGCCCCGGACAGGCAATCAGCCCCAGCATTTT. Translation gives CASSLPRTGNQPQHF.

This clone was counted once. J is TRBJ1-4 and V is TRBV27; 9 positions agree with TRBD1. Unmatched junction bases numbered 11, after V lost 4 bases and J lost 8 bases. The germline CDR1 and CDR2 sequences are MNHEY and SMNVEV (reference sequence). The CDR3 is 16 residues long. The chain's CDR3 is CASSYRDRVFGEKLFF. The DNA for the CDR3 is TGTGCCAGCAGTTACCGGGACAGGGTCTTTGGGGAAAAACTGTTTTTT.

The chain joins TRBV29-1 to TRBJ2-7; D unresolved. The CDR3 has 12 residues. Germline V CDR1 and CDR2: SQVTM, ANQGSEA. The V end lost 5 bases, the J end lost 7 bases, and 15 bases lay between the germline ends. The CDR3 coding sequence is TGCAGCGTTTCTAGTGTCTCAGAAGAGCAGTACTTC. Protein: CSVSSVSEEQYF.

The gene calls are TRBV10-3 and TRBJ2-6; 9 nucleotides agree with TRBD1. Germline V gene data show CDR1 as ENHRY and CDR2 as SYGVKD. The length of the CDR3 is 17 residues. The ends lost 10 bases at V and 2 bases at J; junction bases unmatched: 12. CDR3 in DNA: TGTGCCAGCAACCCCCGGGACAGGGTTCCTGGGGCCAACGTCCTGACTTTC. It is translated as CASNPRDRVPGANVLTF.

The gene calls are TRBV5-4 and TRBJ1-2, with 8 bases identical to TRBD1. There are 17 residues in the CDR3. Looked up from germline, CDR1 is SGHNT and CDR2 is YYREEE (reference sequence). Germline trimming cut 6 bases from V and 5 bases from J; bases unmatched to any gene: 18. The CDR3 loop is CASTLAVGQGQGYGYTF. DNA of the CDR3: TGTGCCAGCACCCTGGCCGTAGGACAGGGTCAAGGATATGGCTACACCTTC. The whole variable domain, filled in from reference TRBV5-4 and TRBJ1-2, reads ETGVTQSPTHLIKTRGQQVTLRCSSQSGHNTVSWYQQALGQGPQFIFQYYREEENGRGNFPPRFSGLQFPNYSSELNVNALELDDSALYLCASTLAVGQGQGYGYTFGSGTRLTVV.

V gene TRBV5-4 combines with J gene TRBJ2-3, with D perhaps matching TRBD2 (5 bases). Trimming stripped 1 base from V and 2 bases from J, with 11 bases between. There are 15 residues in the CDR3. In germline, CDR1 is SGHNT, CDR2 YYREEE (reference sequence). The CDR3: CASSLTRKPTDTQYF. CDR3 in DNA: TGTGCCAGCAGCTTGACTAGGAAGCCCACAGATACGCAGTATTTT.

This chain uses TRBV5-1 with TRBJ2-5, with D maybe TRBD2 (5 bases). Germline V gene sequence: CDR1 SGHRS, CDR2 YFSETQ. This CDR3 is 18 amino acids long. V lost 0 bases and J lost 0, with 18 bases in between. DNA of the CDR3: TGCGCCAGCAGCTTGGATCCGGGATCTACGGTACACCAAGAGACCCAGTACTTC. It is translated as CASSLDPGSTVHQETQYF.

Here the CDR3 reads CASSLELRGNTEAFF. The DNA for the CDR3 is TGTGCCAGCAGCTTAGAGCTCCGGGGGAACACTGAAGCTTTCTTT. The J gene is TRBJ1-1, the V gene TRBV11-1; unclear D gene. The length of the CDR3 is 15 residues. The V gene's germline CDR1 is SGHAT and CDR2 FQDESV (reference sequence). The ends were cut back, 1 base at V and 1 base at J, with 10 bases in the middle.

The V call is TRBV4-3, the J call TRBJ2-3, with 7 positions matching TRBD1. The CDR3 is made up of 15 amino acids. The germline gives CDR1 LGHNA, CDR2 YSLEER. V lost 3 bases to trimming and J lost 4 bases; unmatched junction nucleotides: 7. The CDR3 nucleotides read TGCGCCAGCAGCCAGGTTACAGGGGTTGCAGATACGCAGTATTTT. Encoded protein: CASSQVTGVADTQYF.

The gene calls are TRBV5-1 and TRBJ2-5; 7 nucleotides match TRBD1. Germline V CDR1 and CDR2: SGHRS, YFSETQ. Trimming took 4 bases from V and 3 from J; bases not matched to a gene: 15. The CDR3 spans 17 residues. This CDR3 reads CASSISRTGTVEETQYF. The CDR3 nucleotides read TGCGCCAGCAGCATAAGCCGAACCGGGACAGTTGAAGAGACCCAGTACTTC. Together with reference TRBV5-1 and TRBJ2-5, the CDR3 gives the full variable domain: KAGVTQTPRYLIKTRGQQVTLSCSPISGHRSVSWYQQTPGQGLQFLFEYFSETQRNKGNFPGRFSGRQFSNSRSEMNVSTLELGDSALYLCASSISRTGTVEETQYFGPGTRLLVL.

The CDR3: CSVPGQCPTNEKLFF. In nucleotides, the CDR3 is TGCAGCGTTCCCGGACAGTGTCCAACTAATGAAAAACTGTTTTTT. The J gene is TRBJ1-4, the V gene TRBV29-1; maybe TRBD1 (6 bases). Trimming removed 5 bases from V and 0 bases from J, with 13 bases in between. The CDR3 has 15 residues. Germline lookup yields CDR1 SQVTM and CDR2 ANQGSEA.

This chain connects TRBV6-6 to TRBJ1-1; tentatively, D is TRBD1 (6 bases). The CDR3 totals 16 residues. The ends were cut back, 2 bases at V and 3 bases at J, with 16 bases in the middle. The germline gives CDR1 MNHNY, CDR2 SVGAGI (reference sequence). The CDR3 DNA reads as TGTGCCAGCAGTTACCCTGGGGGCAGTTTAGACACTGAAGCTTTCTTT. Residues: CASSYPGGSLDTEAFF.

J is TRBJ2-5 and V is TRBV30; possible D gene TRBD2, 6 bases. CDR3 length: 16 residues. Trimming took off 2 bases at V and 3 bases at J, with 19 bases between the two ends. Germline V gene sequence: CDR1 GTSNPN, CDR2 SVGIG (reference sequence). CDR3 nucleotide sequence: TGTGCCTGGAGTCTCCCTTTCGGGTCGGGGGAAGAGACCCAGTACTTC. Residues: CAWSLPFGSGEETQYF.

This clone was seen only once. The genes are TRBV28 and TRBJ2-5; TRBD1 agrees at 7 bases. J lost 2 bases, V lost 5 bases, and 8 bases had no gene match. The CDR3 has 15 amino acids. The V gene's germline CDR1 is MDHEN and CDR2 SYDVKM. The CDR3 region has the DNA TGTGCCAGCAGTCCTACGCCGGGACAGCAAGAGACCCAGTACTTC. This gives the protein CASSPTPGQQETQYF.

This clone has a handful of counts. This chain uses TRBV28 with TRBJ1-2, with unresolved D. Germline V CDR1 and CDR2: MDHEN, SYDVKM. Trimming took off 4 bases at V and 9 bases at J, with 18 bases between the two ends. CDR3 length: 14 amino acids. CDR3 amino acids: CASSSLTTRSSYTF. The DNA of the CDR3 is TGTGCCAGCAGTTCCTTGACGACGAGGAGTAGCTACACCTTC.